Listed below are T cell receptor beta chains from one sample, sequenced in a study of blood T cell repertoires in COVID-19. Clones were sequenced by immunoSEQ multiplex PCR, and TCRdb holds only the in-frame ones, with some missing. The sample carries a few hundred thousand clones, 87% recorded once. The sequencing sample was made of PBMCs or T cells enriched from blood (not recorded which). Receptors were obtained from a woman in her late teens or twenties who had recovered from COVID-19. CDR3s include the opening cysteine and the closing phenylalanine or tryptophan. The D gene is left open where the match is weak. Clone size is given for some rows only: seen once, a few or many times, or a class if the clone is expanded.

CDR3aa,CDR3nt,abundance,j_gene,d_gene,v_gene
CASSMGARAEEKLFF,TGTGCCAGTAGTATGGGGGCCAGGGCCGAAGAAAAACTGTTTTTT,-,TRBJ1-4,-,TRBV19
CASSLGLAGDINEQYF,TGTGCCAGCTCACTTGGACTAGCGGGAGATATCAACGAGCAGTACTTC,-,TRBJ2-7,TRBD2,TRBV18
CASSLQGTGEAFF,TGTGCCAGCAGTTTACAGGGCACCGGTGAAGCTTTCTTT,-,TRBJ1-1,-,TRBV28
CATSRDPNLAAFYGYTF,TGTGCCACCAGCAGAGATCCTAACTTGGCGGCGTTCTATGGCTACACCTTC,-,TRBJ1-2,-,TRBV15
CASSLDRASPLHF,TGTGCCAGCAGCCTGGACAGGGCTTCACCCCTCCACTTT,-,TRBJ1-6,TRBD1,TRBV5-4
CASSVDPLYSGRSSSYNEQFF,TGTGCCAGCAGCGTAGACCCACTGTATAGCGGGAGGTCGAGCTCCTACAATGAGCAGTTCTTC,-,TRBJ2-1,TRBD2,TRBV9
CASRDRATIYGYTF,TGTGCCAGCAGGGACAGGGCTACCATCTATGGCTACACCTTC,once,TRBJ1-2,TRBD1,TRBV28
CASSPQGTLSGANVLTF,TGCGCCAGCAGCCCGCAGGGTACCCTCTCTGGGGCCAACGTCCTGACTTTC,-,TRBJ2-6,-,TRBV5-1
CASSRTGGEEQYF,TGTGCCAGCAGCAGGACAGGGGGTGAAGAGCAGTACTTC,-,TRBJ2-7,TRBD1,TRBV28
CATQQESGNTIYF,TGTGCCACCCAACAGGAGTCTGGAAACACCATATATTTT,-,TRBJ1-3,-,TRBV2
CASGLGGPGTQYF,TGTGCCAGCGGCCTGGGGGGGCCAGGGACCCAGTACTTC,-,TRBJ2-5,-,TRBV12-3/TRBV12-4
CASSLVGSSNEQFF,TGCGCCAGCAGCTTGGTCGGGAGTAGCAATGAGCAGTTCTTC,-,TRBJ2-1,-,TRBV5-1
CASSPYSPANEQYF,TGTGCCAGCAGCCCCTACTCTCCAGCGAACGAGCAGTACTTC,-,TRBJ2-7,-,TRBV7-2
CASSPLGVSQPQHF,TGTGCCAGCAGTCCCCTCGGGGTGAGTCAGCCCCAGCATTTT,-,TRBJ1-5,-,TRBV27
CASSLGSRTDTQYF,TGTGCCAGCAGCTTAGGGAGTCGGACAGATACGCAGTATTTT,-,TRBJ2-3,-,TRBV11-3
CASSLYSGRAQYF,TGTGCCAGCAGCTTATACTCCGGGAGAGCCCAGTACTTC,-,TRBJ2-5,-,TRBV7-3
CASSFNSGSSGANVLTF,TGTGCCAGCAGCTTTAACAGCGGAAGCTCTGGGGCCAACGTCCTGACTTTC,-,TRBJ2-6,-,TRBV5-4
CASSDSSGGPYEQYF,TGTGCCAGCAGTGATTCTAGCGGGGGTCCCTACGAGCAGTACTTC,-,TRBJ2-7,TRBD2,TRBV25-1
CASSEMDRNTEAFF,TGCGCCAGCAGCGAGATGGACAGGAACACTGAAGCTTTCTTT,-,TRBJ1-1,-,TRBV5-1
CASSLQGTNTGELFF,TGTGCCAGCAGCTTACAGGGAACGAACACCGGGGAGCTGTTTTTT,-,TRBJ2-2,-,TRBV7-6
CASSIRNSNQPQHF,TGTGCCAGTAGTATAAGGAACAGTAATCAGCCCCAGCATTTT,-,TRBJ1-5,-,TRBV19
CASSQEQGGSIEKLFF,TGTGCCAGCAGCCAAGAACAGGGGGGATCGATTGAAAAACTGTTTTTT,-,TRBJ1-4,TRBD1,TRBV14
CASSPRLAVLNEQFF,TGTGCCAGCAGCCCGCGGCTAGCGGTGCTAAATGAGCAGTTCTTC,-,TRBJ2-1,TRBD2,TRBV7-9
CASSSSGGAYEQYF,TGTGCCAGCAGCTCTAGCGGGGGGGCTTACGAGCAGTACTTC,-,TRBJ2-7,TRBD2,TRBV7-9
CASSTTGDYGYTF,TGCGCCAGCAGCACGACAGGGGACTATGGCTACACCTTC,-,TRBJ1-2,TRBD1,TRBV5-1
CASSPIAGENTEQFF,TGTGCCAGCTCACCCATAGCGGGAGAAAATACAGAGCAGTTCTTC,-,TRBJ2-1,TRBD2,TRBV18
CASSLKHRGVYTIYF,TGTGCCAGCAGTTTAAAGCACAGGGGTGTATACACCATATATTTT,-,TRBJ1-3,TRBD1,TRBV28
CASSLRGSYTF,TGTGCCAGCAGTTTAAGGGGGTCTTACACCTTC,-,TRBJ1-2,-,TRBV12-3/TRBV12-4
CASSTGVYGANVLTF,TGCGCCAGCTCGACAGGAGTATATGGGGCCAACGTCCTGACTTTC,-,TRBJ2-6,-,TRBV5-1
CASSQSPLTGGGDTQYF,TGCGCCAGCAGCCAATCACCCCTCACAGGGGGAGGGGATACGCAGTATTTT,-,TRBJ2-3,-,TRBV4-3
CASSPGRSTLYYGYTF,TGTGCCAGCAGCCCAGGGCGCTCTACACTTTACTATGGCTACACCTTC,-,TRBJ1-2,-,TRBV2
CSASLQGAKADTQYF,TGCAGTGCTAGTCTACAGGGGGCAAAGGCAGATACGCAGTATTTT,-,TRBJ2-3,TRBD1,TRBV20-1
CASSTGTGHTDTQYF,TGTGCCAGCAGTACCGGGACAGGACACACAGATACGCAGTATTTT,few,TRBJ2-3,TRBD1,TRBV28
CASSPGQYSNQPQHF,TGTGCCAGCTCACCGGGACAGTATAGCAATCAGCCCCAGCATTTT,-,TRBJ1-5,TRBD1,TRBV18
CASSWTGRQETQYF,TGTGCCAGCAGCTGGACAGGGCGCCAAGAGACCCAGTACTTC,-,TRBJ2-5,TRBD1,TRBV11-2
CAISWEGRWDEGTYEQYF,TGTGCCATCAGTTGGGAGGGCCGTTGGGACGAAGGGACCTACGAGCAGTACTTC,few,TRBJ2-7,TRBD2,TRBV10-3
CASSLPMGQVGNTEAFF,TGTGCCAGCAGCTTGCCAATGGGACAGGTTGGGAACACTGAAGCTTTCTTT,-,TRBJ1-1,TRBD1,TRBV5-4
CASSSFRLAGEQETQYF,TGTGCCAGCAGTTCCTTTAGACTAGCGGGGGAGCAAGAGACCCAGTACTTC,-,TRBJ2-5,TRBD2,TRBV28
CASSLMGSAGIQPQHF,TGTGCCAGCAGCTTAATGGGGTCGGCGGGTATACAGCCCCAGCATTTT,-,TRBJ1-5,-,TRBV7-8
CASSQDVKGVRETQYF,TGTGCCAGCAGCCAAGATGTCAAGGGGGTCCGGGAGACCCAGTACTTC,once,TRBJ2-5,-,TRBV14
CASRRTGSNLRNQPQHF,TGTGCCAGCAGAAGGACAGGGTCAAATCTTCGGAATCAGCCCCAGCATTTT,-,TRBJ1-5,TRBD1,TRBV27
CASSLNRGGPLYGYTF,TGTGCCAGCAGTCTTAACAGGGGGGGTCCTCTCTATGGCTACACCTTC,-,TRBJ1-2,TRBD1,TRBV11-2
CATSRGQTYQPQHF,TGTGCCACCAGCAGAGGACAGACTTATCAGCCCCAGCATTTT,-,TRBJ1-5,-,TRBV15
CASSQGAVDTQYF,TGTGCCAGCAGCCAGGGGGCTGTAGATACGCAGTATTTT,-,TRBJ2-3,TRBD1,TRBV6-2/TRBV6-3
CASSPSGMRTGELFF,TGTGCCAGCTCACCCTCAGGGATGCGGACCGGGGAGCTGTTTTTT,-,TRBJ2-2,-,TRBV18
CASSLLNSPLHF,TGTGCCAGCAGCCTACTGAATTCACCCCTCCACTTT,-,TRBJ1-6,-,TRBV11-2
CASSTGLEGSDTQYF,TGTGCCAGCTCAACGGGACTAGAGGGGTCAGATACGCAGTATTTT,-,TRBJ2-3,TRBD2,TRBV18
CASSLEFRAGGEDYGYTF,TGTGCCAGCAGCTTAGAATTTCGGGCAGGGGGCGAGGACTATGGCTACACCTTC,once,TRBJ1-2,TRBD1,TRBV7-8
CASSPLLAGSRTDTQYF,TGCGCCAGCAGTCCTCTTCTAGCGGGATCGAGGACAGATACGCAGTATTTT,-,TRBJ2-3,TRBD2,TRBV5-1
CASSSEGGNTDTQYF,TGTGCCAGCAGCTCAGAAGGGGGCAACACAGATACGCAGTATTTT,-,TRBJ2-3,TRBD1,TRBV7-8